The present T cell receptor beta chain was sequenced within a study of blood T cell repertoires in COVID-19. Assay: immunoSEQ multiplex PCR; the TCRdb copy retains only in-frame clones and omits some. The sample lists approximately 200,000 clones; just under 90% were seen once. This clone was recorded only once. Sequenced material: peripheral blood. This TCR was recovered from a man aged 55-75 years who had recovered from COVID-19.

The CDR3: CASSLGGDRAYEQYF. The DNA of the CDR3 is TGTGCCAGCAGCTTAGGCGGGGACAGAGCCTACGAGCAGTACTTC. This chain joins TRBV7-3 and TRBJ2-7, with TRBD1 as a possible D gene (7 bases). The germline gives CDR1 SGHTA, CDR2 FQGTGA. The CDR3 is 15 residues long. V was shortened by 2 bases and J by 2 bases, with 13 bases between the two germline ends.